This T cell receptor (beta chain) originates from a study of radiotherapy plus CTLA-4 blockade in lung cancer. Sequenced by immunoSEQ multiplex PCR; TCRdb stores in-frame clones only, minus some. The top ten clones hold about 29% of a sample with over 10,000 clones, around 80% of them seen once. A few counts support this clone. The germline V and J ends were trimmed by 5 bases and 4 bases, with 11 bases remaining between them. Germline CDR1 and CDR2: KGHSH and LQKENI. The CDR3 runs 13 residues. This sequence was found in a human donor with non-small cell lung cancer that progressed on radiotherapy plus ipilimumab. This chain connects TRBV18 to TRBJ2-5; a weak D match, TRBD2 (6 bases). The material sequenced was peripheral blood, taken from a patient treated with radiotherapy plus ipilimumab. Here the CDR3 DNA reads TGTGCCAGCTCAAGGGAGGCCGGAGAGACCCAGTACTTC. Amino acids: CASSREAGETQYF.